The clone carrying this T cell receptor (beta chain) was recorded many times. Its antigen is still unknown. The sample is drawn from a study of regulatory T cells in long-lasting Graves disease. V was pared by 0 bases and J by 0 bases, with 13 bases between. Germline CDR1 is SGHRS and CDR2 is YFSETQ. The CDR3 runs 16 residues. Construction of the TCR beta libraries employed iRepertoire HTBI primers in conjunction with Arm-PCR of CDR3 regions. Using its own MiXCR run on the multiplex PCR reads, TCRdb lists one record per CDR3 protein. This table has 530,000 or so distinct CDR3 sequences, around 16% appearing once. Study-wide findings and caveats: Persistent disease preferred TRBV28, TRBJ1-2 and TRBJ2-5; new disease, TRBV20-1 and TRBJ2-1. The persistent group shared around 3,000 public clonotypes, more than the roughly 990 shared by new patients.

Time point described: newly diagnosed GD, antithyroid drugs for less than 3 months. RNA isolated from PBMCs was used to make the TCR library. As collected, the peripheral blood samples measured about 9.6 milliliters each and went into EDTA tubes. These data also formed part of another study, on T cells in Graves' hyperthyroidism and ophthalmopathy.

The sample here was peripheral blood mononuclear cells (PBMCs), taken at new diagnosis, from a patient treated with antithyroid drugs. This sequence joins TRBV5-1 and TRBJ2-7; D may be TRBD1 or TRBD2 (6 bases each). The clonotype comes from a man aged 18 to 35 with Graves disease. The CDR3 spells CASSLAVGGSSYEQYF. CDR3 coding DNA: TGCGCCAGCAGCTTGGCCGTAGGGGGGAGCTCCTACGAGCAGTACTTC.